One sample yielded the 13 T cell receptor beta chains listed below, sequenced in a study of shared clonotypes between healthy human individuals. Using immunoSEQ multiplex PCR, the repertoire was profiled, and TCRdb retains in-frame clones only, with some absent. The profile shows over a million clones, 95% to 97% of them singletons. The sequencing sample was made of naive CD4+ T cells sorted from blood. Subset reported: CD45RA+ positively selected. The receptors originated from a man aged 25-45 years in good health.

The CDR3 reads CASSLDLAGRGTGELFF. As DNA, the CDR3 is TGTGCCAGCAGCTTGGATCTGGCGGGCCGCGGAACCGGGGAGCTGTTTTTT. The V and J genes are TRBV5-4 and TRBJ2-2; TRBD2 is a possible D gene (5 bases). Germline V lookup: CDR1 SGHNT, CDR2 YYREEE (reference sequence). Trimming took off 0 bases at V and 5 bases at J, with 17 bases between the two ends. The CDR3 totals 17 residues.

This clone has just one count. The chain has TRBV28 and TRBJ1-3; unclear D gene. Germline CDR1 reads MDHEN; CDR2 reads SYDVKM. CDR3 length: 15 amino acids. V gave up 3 bases and J gave up 0 bases, with 9 bases separating them. The CDR3 is CASSFWGSSGNTIYF. Here the CDR3 DNA reads TGTGCCAGCAGTTTTTGGGGAAGCTCTGGAAACACCATATATTTT.

The rearrangement joins TRBV5-1 to TRBJ2-1, with TRBD2 matching over 13 bases. The CDR3 consists of 20 residues. J was trimmed by 3 bases and V by 0 bases; bases with no gene match: 12. In germline, CDR1 is SGHRS, CDR2 YFSETQ. Written as DNA, the CDR3 is TGCGCCAGCAGCTTGGAACAGGGCGGGACTAGCGGGGCTTACTACAATGAGCAGTTCTTC. Protein product: CASSLEQGGTSGAYYNEQFF.

The chain combines TRBV11-2 with TRBJ2-7; D is unresolved. This CDR3 has 13 amino acids. The germline V gene has CDR1 SGHAT and CDR2 FQNNGV. Trimming cost V 4 bases and J 2 bases, with 9 bases left between them. This CDR3 is CASSSGPTYEQYF. The CDR3 DNA reads TGTGCCAGCAGCTCCGGACCTACCTACGAGCAGTACTTC.

The chain links TRBV9 to TRBJ2-2; 8 nucleotides match TRBD2. Germline lookup yields CDR1 SGDLS and CDR2 YYNGEE. Unmatched junction bases numbered 6, after V lost 4 bases and J lost 1 base. The CDR3 is 16 amino acids. This chain's CDR3 is CASSPLGLVNTGELFF. The CDR3 DNA follows: TGTGCCAGCAGCCCCTTGGGACTAGTGAACACCGGGGAGCTGTTTTTT.

The chain is built from TRBV2 and TRBJ2-5; D not resolved. Germline CDR1 and CDR2: SNHLY and FYNNEI. The V end lost 3 bases, the J end lost 1 base, and 15 bases lay between the germline ends. The CDR3 consists of 16 residues. The CDR3 sequence is CASSEGRQGGQETQYF. CDR3 coding DNA: TGTGCCAGCAGTGAGGGAAGGCAAGGTGGCCAAGAGACCCAGTACTTC. The full variable domain, rest sourced from reference TRBV2 and TRBJ2-5, is EPEVTQTPSHQVTQMGQEVILRCVPISNHLYFYWYRQILGQKVEFLVSFYNNEISEKSEIFDDQFSVERPDGSNFTLKIRSTKLEDSAMYFCASSEGRQGGQETQYFGPGTRLLVL.

This sequence joins TRBV29-1 and TRBJ2-5, with 8 bases lining up with TRBD1. Germline V lookup: CDR1 SQVTM, CDR2 ANQGSEA. Trimming removed 6 bases from V and 5 bases from J; junction bases left unmatched: 8. This CDR3 comprises 13 residues. The CDR3 here is CSVGQGGTETQYF. In DNA, the CDR3 is TGCAGCGTCGGACAGGGAGGAACGGAGACCCAGTACTTC. The full variable domain, completed using reference TRBV29-1 and TRBJ2-5, is SAVISQKPSRDICQRGTSLTIQCQVDSQVTMMFWYRQQPGQSLTLIATANQGSEATYESGFVIDKFPISRPNLTFSTLTVSNMSPEDSSIYLCSVGQGGTETQYFGPGTRLLVL.

This clone was seen only once. This chain uses TRBV27 with TRBJ2-3; D remains ambiguous. This CDR3 region has 14 residues. The V end lost 6 bases, the J end lost 4 bases, and 14 bases lay between the germline ends. Germline CDR1 reads MNHEY; CDR2 reads SMNVEV (reference sequence). As DNA, the CDR3 is TGTGCCAGCAGCCTGGTTGCCGGAGCAGATACGCAGTATTTT. It is translated as CASSLVAGADTQYF.

This clone was picked up one time. The chain combines TRBV10-3 with TRBJ1-2, with D perhaps TRBD1 (5 bases). Looked up from germline, CDR1 is ENHRY and CDR2 is SYGVKD. Deletions cut 0 bases from V and 4 bases from J, with 9 bases between. The CDR3 consists of 14 residues. The CDR3 region has the DNA TGTGCCATCAGTGAGTCCGGGACCTTCTATGGCTACACCTTC. Translated: CAISESGTFYGYTF.

This clone has a single count. The chain uses TRBV6-1 and TRBJ1-1; D may be TRBD1 (5 bases). Looked up from germline, CDR1 is MNHNS and CDR2 is SASEGT. The CDR3 length is 12 residues. V was pared by 11 bases and J by 0 bases, with 10 bases between. Here the CDR3 reads CAVQVMNTEAFF. The DNA of the CDR3 is TGTGCCGTACAGGTCATGAACACTGAAGCTTTCTTT.

This sequence joins TRBV10-1 and TRBJ1-4, with 9 positions matching TRBD1. V shed 4 bases, J shed 8 bases, and the junction held 11 bases outside the gene matches. Germline CDR1 WNHNN, CDR2 SYGVQD (reference sequence). The CDR3 consists of 16 residues. CDR3 in amino acids: CASSGDREFATEKLFF. The CDR3 coding sequence is TGCGCCAGCAGTGGGGACAGGGAATTCGCTACGGAAAAACTGTTTTTT.

The rearrangement joins TRBV6-5 to TRBJ2-3; D gene unclear. The CDR3 extends over 13 amino acids. V gave up 7 bases and J gave up 3 bases, with 11 bases separating them. Germline CDR1 is MNHEY and CDR2 is SVGAGI. The DNA of the CDR3 is TGTGCCAGCAAAATTAAATGGACAGATACGCAGTATTTT. Translating gives CASKIKWTDTQYF.

As to this clone: This specimen includes other DNA sequences encoding the same CDR3. The DNA of the CDR3 is TGTGCCAGCAGCGTAGTAGCGGGAGACTACAATGAGCAGTTCTTC. The encoded protein is CASSVVAGDYNEQFF. The chain has TRBV9 and TRBJ2-1; 9 bases are shared with TRBD2. Germline V gene data show CDR1 as SGDLS and CDR2 as YYNGEE. The CDR3 consists of 15 residues. V trimming: 0 bases; J trimming: 3 bases; junction bases outside the gene matches: 1.